This T cell receptor beta chain was identified in a study of shared clonotypes between healthy human individuals. This CDR3 region has 13 residues. The V gene end was trimmed by 11 bases and the J gene end by 4 bases; junction bases not matched to a gene: 7. Germline V CDR1 and CDR2: ENHRY, SYGVKD. Naive CD8 isolation took CD45RO-negative cells positively selected for CCR7 and excluded terminally differentiated effector memory CD45RA+ cells. A deep-level run was used for the assay. Method: immunoSEQ multiplex PCR; TCRdb's copy keeps in-frame clones and lacks some. Of about 2,100,000 clones in the sample, just over 90% were seen once. This clone was recorded once. As yet, its antigen is unknown. Study findings and constraints: In general, naive subsets displayed greater estimated richness than memory subsets did. For naive CD4 cells, around 5% of clonotypes were shared across a few donors.

This sequence was found in a man younger than 30 in good health. Some clones in this sample may be carry-over from other donors' samples. Specimen: naive CD8+ T cells from PBMCs. The V call is TRBV10-3, the J call TRBJ1-4, with 7 bases matching TRBD1. The CDR3 loop is CASGQVLNEKLFF. The CDR3 nucleotides read TGTGCCTCCGGACAGGTGCTTAATGAAAAACTGTTTTTT.